This T cell receptor (beta chain) was identified during a study of blood T cell repertoires in COVID-19. Looking at the study overall: Samples representing acute and convalescent COVID-19 were sourced from the United States, Italy and Spain. In each case, the material was cDNA or gDNA derived from T cells, B-cell-depleted T cells, or PBMCs.

The authors' processing: Amplified reference gene primers provided the basis for estimating nucleated cell counts. Produced via immunoSEQ multiplex PCR; TCRdb's table is partial and in-frame only. Clone size and the V and J calls come from that table; the DNA yielded D and trimming. The sample lists 150,000 to 200,000 clones, roughly nine tenths occurring once. V lost 5 bases and J 5 bases, leaving 11 bases between the germline ends. Germline V gives CDR1 PRHDT, CDR2 FYEKMQ (reference sequence). This CDR3 is 13 amino acids long. The sequenced material came from peripheral blood. The origin of this receptor is a woman aged 70-85 years with acute or convalescent COVID-19. This rearrangement joins TRBV13 to TRBJ2-3, with D unresolved. The chain's CDR3 is CASSPRPGDTQYF. CDR3 sequence (DNA): TGTGCCAGCAGCCCTCGCCCGGGAGATACGCAGTATTTT.